This entry features one T cell receptor beta chain sequence. CDR3 length equals 14 residues. Trimming removed 6 bases from V and 5 bases from J; junction bases left unmatched: 5. The germline V gene encodes CDR1 MNHEY and CDR2 SMNVEV (reference sequence). This specimen comes from a study of blood T cell repertoires in COVID-19. Data came from immunoSEQ multiplex PCR; TCRdb stores just in-frame clones and leaves some out. The table records tens of thousands of clones, 86% of them present only once. The receptor was isolated from a man aged 80 or over with active COVID-19. The chain recombines TRBV27 with TRBJ2-3, with 10 nucleotides matching TRBD1. Sequencing was performed on peripheral blood. In nucleotides, the CDR3 is TGTGCCAGCAGGGTGGACAGGGGGAGAGATACGCAGTATTTT. It translates to CASRVDRGRDTQYF.